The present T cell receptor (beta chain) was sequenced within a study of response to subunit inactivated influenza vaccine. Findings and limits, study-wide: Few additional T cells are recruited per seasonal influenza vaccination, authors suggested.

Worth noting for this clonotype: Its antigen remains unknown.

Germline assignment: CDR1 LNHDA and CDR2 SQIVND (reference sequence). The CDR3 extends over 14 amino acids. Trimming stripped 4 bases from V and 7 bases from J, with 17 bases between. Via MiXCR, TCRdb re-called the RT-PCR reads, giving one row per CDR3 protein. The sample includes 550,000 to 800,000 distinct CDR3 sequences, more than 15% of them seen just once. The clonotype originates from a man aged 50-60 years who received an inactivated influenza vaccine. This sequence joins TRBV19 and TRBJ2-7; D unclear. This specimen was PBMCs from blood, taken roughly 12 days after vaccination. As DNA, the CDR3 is TGTGCCAGTAGTACCGTGGCCCTTTTGAGGGAGCAGTACTTC. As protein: CASSTVALLREQYF.